This T cell receptor beta chain was identified during a study of a mutant IDH1 vaccine in newly diagnosed glioma (dated by TCRdb to the early 2020s). In the study overall: In the chemotherapy-containing groups, vaccination started alongside temozolomide cycles, whereas in patients who had radiotherapy alone it started 4-6 weeks after radiotherapy. Of the approximately 33 treated patients, approximately 62% were male and around 40% were female, and the mean age was approximately 37 years. Before enrollment, most patients had been given radiochemotherapy with temozolomide as standard therapy, while the rest had received either radiotherapy alone or temozolomide alone. The week-35 safety follow-up took place at visit V12, and the week-47 end of study took place at visit V13. Peripheral blood samples were drawn at six visits, namely V03 (baseline), V05, V07, V10, V12 and V13. For exploratory analyses, longitudinal TCRB deep sequencing was carried out in some 25 treated patients wherever samples were available.

For this clone: What this receptor recognizes is not known. The record has no base qualities; no much larger clone is one base away.

Per the germline V gene (reference sequence), LNHNV is the CDR1 and YYDKDF is the CDR2. V is reduced by 0 bases and J by 2 bases, leaving a spacing of 10 bases between them. The CDR3 contains 15 residues, cysteine and phenylalanine counted. CDR3 DNA is the only sequence kept; it has 45 bases, read in frame from the first base. The time point tag for this specimen amounts to: week 47, end of study. A 20-mer mutant IDH1 peptide at 300 micrograms in Montanide made up each vaccine dose, which was injected subcutaneously together with topical imiquimod. Eight vaccinations were administered to patients in weeks 1, 3, 5, 7, 11, 15, 19 and 23, corresponding to visits V03 through V10. The donors had newly diagnosed IDH1-mutant astrocytomas of WHO grade 3 or 4 that showed loss of nuclear ATRX. The samples were drawn from NOA16, a multicentre, single-arm, open-label phase I trial in Germany that tested a mutant IDH1 peptide vaccine in humans for the first time. Genomic DNA for TCRB sequencing was isolated from EDTA blood with the DNeasy Blood and Tissue Kit.

General study outcomes and caveats: Pseudoprogression appeared unrelated to alterations in the top peripheral T cell clonotypes detected by TCRB sequencing. PBMC samples for TCRB deep sequencing were selected based on availability. It was noted by the authors that analyses of patient blood samples could not be reproduced owing to sample limitations. Immune responses induced by the vaccine were seen in over 90% of patients across multiple MHC alleles.

The receptor library was made with the immunoSEQ multiplex PCR assay. Rearranged TCR beta chain sequences were amplified with the hsTCRB Kit following the manufacturer's protocol. TCRB libraries were sequenced on an Illumina MiSeq. The authors processed their data as follows. The proprietary platform of the kit vendor was used for demultiplexing, trimming and gene mapping. TCRdb re-hosts the immuneACCESS table, in-frame sequences only. Its copies lack some clones; in the studies checked, an unresolved V gene accounts for under half of them, and the cause for the rest is not known. D and trimming were read from the DNA, whereas the V and J calls and clone size are those reported in that table. This sample has about 50,000 clones in its table, and about four fifths of those were observed once. Under 4.5% of the sample is held by the ten biggest clonotypes.

The sequencing here drew on PBMCs, taken from a glioma patient whose treatment included an IDH1 peptide vaccine. The V and J genes are TRBV15 and TRBJ1-1, with the D gene too uncertain to name. The source is a woman younger than 45 with glioma. Some clones in this sample may be carry-over from other donors' samples. The CDR3 protein is CATSREGSLNTEAFF. The nucleotide sequence reads TGTGCCACCAGCAGAGAAGGCAGCCTCAACACTGAAGCTTTCTTT.